The 18 T cell receptor beta chains presented below share a single source sample, sequenced in a study of beta chain features in type 1 diabetes. Expressed TCRB transcripts got sequenced, as all isolated RNA was reverse transcribed. Method: immunoSEQ multiplex PCR; TCRdb's copy keeps in-frame clones and lacks some. The table records 300,000 to 400,000 clones, about 12% of them present only once. The sequencing input was naive CD4+ T cells from blood. Every receptor here comes from a man between 18 and 29 years old in good health.

This clone occurred a few times. This chain joins TRBV28 and TRBJ2-1; 9 bases map to TRBD1. This CDR3 comprises 16 residues. J lost 5 bases, V lost 5 bases, and 10 bases had no gene match. Per the germline V gene, CDR1 is MDHEN and CDR2 is SYDVKM. The chain's CDR3 is CASSPFRDRVDNEQFF. The CDR3 region has the DNA TGTGCCAGCAGTCCATTTCGGGACAGGGTTGACAATGAGCAGTTCTTC.

The gene calls are TRBV7-2 and TRBJ2-7; 12 bases are shared with TRBD2. The CDR3 is 16 residues long. CDR1 is SGHTA and CDR2 is FQGNSA in the germline V gene. J gave up 0 bases and V 6 bases, and 6 bases lay outside the gene matches. CDR3 protein: CASSRASGRASYEQYF. The CDR3 nucleotides are TGTGCCAGCAGTCGAGCTAGCGGGAGGGCCTCCTACGAGCAGTACTTC.

The rearrangement uses TRBV14 and TRBJ1-2; TRBD1 matches 8 bases. The germline gives CDR1 SGHDN, CDR2 FVKESK. Germline trimming cut 2 bases from V and 7 bases from J; bases unmatched to any gene: 9. The CDR3 has 15 residues. CDR3 protein: CASSQRGQDSRGYTF. CDR3 in DNA: TGTGCCAGCAGCCAAAGGGGACAGGACTCCCGTGGCTACACCTTC.

The rearrangement links TRBV6-1 to TRBJ1-1, with D unresolved. The germline CDR1 and CDR2 sequences are MNHNS and SASEGT. The CDR3 length is 13 residues. The ends were cut back, 6 bases at V and 0 bases at J, with 8 bases in the middle. The CDR3 here is CASSPTLNTEAFF. The CDR3 nucleotides read TGTGCCAGCAGCCCCACACTGAACACTGAAGCTTTCTTT.

This clone has only a few counts. The chain uses TRBV19 and TRBJ2-4; 8 bases align to TRBD2. The CDR3 totals 16 residues. Germline loops: CDR1 LNHDA, CDR2 SQIVND (reference sequence). The J segment lost 9 bases and the V segment lost 6 bases, leaving 16 bases of the junction unmatched. In DNA form, the CDR3 reads TGTGCCAGTAGGTCCGGGGCCGGGGGGGATAGCGGCATTCAGTACTTC. The encoded protein is CASRSGAGGDSGIQYF. Full variable domain (remainder filled in from reference TRBV19 and TRBJ2-4): DGGITQSPKYLFRKEGQNVTLSCEQNLNHDAMYWYRQDPGQGLRLIYYSQIVNDFQKGDIAEGYSVSREKKESFPLTVTSAQKNPTAFYLCASRSGAGGDSGIQYFGAGTRLSVL.

The CDR3 here is CAISTGYEQYF. CDR3 DNA: TGTGCCATCAGCACAGGGTACGAGCAGTACTTC. The gene calls are TRBV10-3 and TRBJ2-7; tentatively, D is TRBD1 (6 bases). Germline lookup yields CDR1 ENHRY and CDR2 SYGVKD. V was clipped by 6 bases and J by 4 bases, with 7 bases between them. This CDR3 comprises 11 residues.

This clone has more than one count but fewer than ten. The chain is built from TRBV6-5 and TRBJ2-7; a weak D match, TRBD2 (7 bases). The CDR3 consists of 15 residues. Trimming stripped 7 bases from V and 5 bases from J, with 21 bases between. Per the germline V gene, CDR1 is MNHEY and CDR2 is SVGAGI. CDR3 residues: CASNGEGRGTHEQYF. In DNA, the CDR3 is TGTGCCAGCAACGGGGAGGGCAGGGGAACCCACGAGCAGTACTTC.

This clone has just a few counts. The chain joins TRBV9 to TRBJ1-2; weak D call: TRBD1 (5 bases). This CDR3 comprises 16 residues. V was clipped by 0 bases and J by 4 bases, with 16 bases between them. Germline V lookup: CDR1 SGDLS, CDR2 YYNGEE. The CDR3 here is CASSVDPGGTAYGYTF. DNA of the CDR3: TGTGCCAGCAGCGTAGATCCTGGGGGGACCGCCTATGGCTACACCTTC.

This chain links TRBV4-2 with TRBJ2-7, with 7 bases fitting TRBD1. V was clipped by 1 base and J by 2 bases; unmatched bases: 5. CDR1 is LGHNA, CDR2 YNFKEQ, per germline. This CDR3 region has 15 residues. DNA for the CDR3: TGTGCCAGCAGCCAAGGGAAGGGACAGACCTACGAGCAGTACTTC. This sequence encodes CASSQGKGQTYEQYF.

The table lists this clone with a few counts. The CDR3 region has the DNA TGTGCCAGCAGCTTAATGGCCTTACCTAGCACAGATACGCAGTATTTT. Translated: CASSLMALPSTDTQYF. This sequence joins TRBV7-3 and TRBJ2-3; D is uncertain. The V gene lost 1 base and the J gene lost 0 bases, with 11 bases spanning the gap. Germline CDR1 and CDR2: SGHTA and FQGTGA. The CDR3 length is 16 residues.

V and J are TRBV5-1 and TRBJ2-1, with D perhaps TRBD2 (5 bases). V lost 4 bases to trimming and J lost 0 bases, with 8 bases between them. CDR3 length equals 14 residues. Per germline, CDR1 SGHRS and CDR2 YFSETQ. In nucleotides, the CDR3 is TGCGCCAGCAGCGCCGGACTCTCCTACAATGAGCAGTTCTTC. Residues: CASSAGLSYNEQFF. The entire variable domain, with the rest obtained from reference TRBV5-1 and TRBJ2-1, is as follows: KAGVTQTPRYLIKTRGQQVTLSCSPISGHRSVSWYQQTPGQGLQFLFEYFSETQRNKGNFPGRFSGRQFSNSRSEMNVSTLELGDSALYLCASSAGLSYNEQFFGPGTRLTVL.

The rearrangement uses TRBV19 and TRBJ2-5; D possibly corresponds to TRBD1 (6 bases). The V and J ends lost 7 bases and 2 bases respectively, with 11 bases between them. Germline V gene data show CDR1 as LNHDA and CDR2 as SQIVND (reference sequence). CDR3 size: 13 residues. This CDR3 reads CASNQGNQETQYF. The CDR3 DNA reads TGTGCCAGTAATCAGGGGAATCAAGAGACCCAGTACTTC. The full variable domain, in which reference TRBV19 and TRBJ2-5 provide the parts outside the CDR3, is DGGITQSPKYLFRKEGQNVTLSCEQNLNHDAMYWYRQDPGQGLRLIYYSQIVNDFQKGDIAEGYSVSREKKESFPLTVTSAQKNPTAFYLCASNQGNQETQYFGPGTRLLVL.

V and J are TRBV10-3 and TRBJ2-1, with 10 bases that match TRBD1. After removal of 3 bases from V and 8 bases from J, the junction contained 7 bases not matched to a gene. The CDR3 loop spans 15 amino acids. The germline CDR1 and CDR2 sequences are ENHRY and SYGVKD. In DNA form, the CDR3 reads TGTGCCATCAGTGAAGGACAGGGGGTTCTGGATGAGCAGTTCTTC. Protein sequence: CAISEGQGVLDEQFF.

Remarks on this clone: This sample includes further DNA sequences coding for the same CDR3. V gene TRBV6-6 combines with J gene TRBJ1-5, with D hard to call. Germline V gives CDR1 MNHNY, CDR2 SVGAGI (reference sequence). The CDR3 is 13 amino acids. The V end lost 0 bases, the J end lost 5 bases, and 5 bases lay between the germline ends. The DNA of the CDR3 is TGTGCCAGCAGTTACTCCGGAGATCAGCCCCAGCATTTT. The encoded protein is CASSYSGDQPQHF.

In this sample, this clone turned up a few times. J is TRBJ2-3 and V is TRBV11-3, with 8 bases that match TRBD1. This CDR3 comprises 15 residues. V gave up 6 bases and J gave up 5 bases; unmatched junction bases: 10. Looked up from germline, CDR1 is SGHNT and CDR2 is YENEEA. CDR3 DNA sequence: TGTGCCAGCAGTATTGAGGCAGGGGGCGAAGATACGCAGTATTTT. It is translated as CASSIEAGGEDTQYF.

The V call is TRBV5-1, the J call TRBJ2-7; 11 bases fit TRBD1. The CDR3 has 14 amino acids. V lost 4 bases, J lost 5 bases, and 5 bases stayed unmatched. The germline V gene has CDR1 SGHRS and CDR2 YFSETQ. The CDR3 DNA reads as TGCGCCAGCAGCCAGTGGACAGGGGGCAACGAGCAGTACTTC. Amino acids: CASSQWTGGNEQYF.

This clone turned up a few times. The rearrangement uses TRBV11-1 and TRBJ2-1; 13 bases are a match to TRBD2. The germline gives CDR1 SGHAT, CDR2 FQDESV (reference sequence). With 4 bases clipped from V and 7 bases from J, the junction kept 4 bases outside the gene matches. There are 15 residues in the CDR3. CDR3 protein: CASSSGLAGVNEQFF. Written as DNA, the CDR3 is TGTGCCAGCAGCTCCGGACTAGCGGGGGTAAATGAGCAGTTCTTC.

This clone has only a few counts. The genes are TRBV6-1 and TRBJ2-7; D is perhaps TRBD2 (6 bases). V lost 5 bases to trimming and J lost 1 base, with 9 bases between them. CDR3 size: 13 residues. Germline-derived CDR1 and CDR2 are MNHNS and SASEGT. The CDR3 DNA follows: TGTGCCAGCAGTTTTGCGGGATCCTACGAGCAGTACTTC. It specifies CASSFAGSYEQYF.